Following are 32 T cell receptor beta chains from one sample sequenced in a study of T cells in Graves' hyperthyroidism and ophthalmopathy (dated by TCRdb to about 2019). Library generation was performed with multiplex PCR. The sequencer was an Illumina HiSeq 2000. TCR beta CDR3 regions were amplified from RNA transcripts. A first-round RT-PCR of the TCR CDR3 used the HTBI primer set with the Qiagen OneStep RT-PCR kit. The raw public data were reprocessed by TCRdb itself: fastp quality trimming at Q25, MiXCR clonotype calling, in-frame beta chains only. Here each entry gathers all rows of one CDR3 protein and keeps the most common genes and DNA. For this sample there are about 560,000 distinct CDR3 sequences; about 45% appear just once. Just over 8% of the sample is held by the ten biggest clonotypes. The sample comprised peripheral blood or thyroid tissue (not recorded which). The receptors were gathered from a woman between 18 and 29 years old with Graves' hyperthyroidism. Donor details come from another sample of the same person, matched by shared clones.

The gene calls are TRBV29-1 and TRBJ2-2; D might be TRBD1 (6 bases). Germline CDR1 is SQVTM and CDR2 is ANQGSEA. The CDR3 is made up of 12 amino acids. The V and J ends lost 8 bases and 4 bases respectively, with 11 bases between them. The CDR3 DNA follows: TGCAGCCTACAGGGAAGCACCGGGGAGCTGTTTTTT. This encodes CSLQGSTGELFF.

The chain employs TRBV2 and TRBJ2-7; 12 bases are shared with TRBD2. Matching the DNA end better, TRBJ2-5 makes the J call doubtful. The CDR3 spans 15 residues. Germline values: CDR1 SNHLY, CDR2 FYNNEI. Written as DNA, the CDR3 is TGTGCCAGCAGTGGGACTAGCGGGGCTGAGGAGACCCAGTACTTC. As protein: CASSGTSGAEETQYF.

The chain joins TRBV9 to TRBJ2-2; no clear D. V was cut by 5 bases and J by 6 bases, with 11 bases left in between. There are 13 residues in the CDR3. Germline lookup yields CDR1 SGDLS and CDR2 YYNGEE. The CDR3 loop reads CASSESAAGELFF. CDR3 bases: TGTGCCAGCAGTGAGAGCGCGGCCGGGGAGCTGTTTTTT.

Comment on this clonotype: A much larger clone is a single base away; this may be a read error. CDR3 nucleotides: TGCAGCGTCTTCGACCGAAGGGACGAAAAACTGTCTTTT. Translation gives CSVFDRRDEKLSF. This chain connects TRBV29-1 to TRBJ1-4, with a weak D call TRBD1 (5 bases). Germline assignment: CDR1 SQVTM and CDR2 ANQGSEA. The CDR3 extends over 13 amino acids.

This rearrangement joins TRBV25-1 to TRBJ1-2; D gene unclear. The germline CDR1 and CDR2 sequences are MGHDK and SYGVNS. The ends were cut back, 5 bases at V and 8 bases at J, with 18 bases in the middle. The CDR3 has 14 residues. This chain's CDR3 is CASSSSPTGTGYTF. The CDR3 coding sequence is TGTGCCAGCAGTTCGTCCCCAACGGGAACGGGCTACACCTTC.

As concerns this clonotype: A much larger clone differs by one base, so this may be a read error. The chain joins TRBV9 to TRBJ1-2; 8 bases match TRBD1. The V segment lost 6 bases and the J segment 5 bases; nucleotides outside the gene matches: 9. Germline V gene sequence: CDR1 SGDLS, CDR2 YYNGEE. The CDR3 is made up of 14 amino acids. The CDR3 spells CASNGGQGGYGYTF. Written as DNA, the CDR3 is TGTGCCAGCAACGGAGGACAGGGAGGATATGGCTACACCTTC. Full variable domain (rest looked up from reference TRBV9 and TRBJ1-2): DSGVTQTPKHLITATGQRVTLRCSPRSGDLSVYWYQQSLDQGLQFLIQYYNGEERAKGNILERFSAQQFPDLHSELNLSSLELGDSALYFCASNGGQGGYGYTFGSGTRLTVV.

Written as DNA, the CDR3 is TGCGCCAGCAGCTTGTGGACAGGAGGGAGTGAGGAAAAACTGTTTTTT. Protein product: CASSLWTGGSEEKLFF. V gene TRBV5-1 combines with J gene TRBJ1-4; 7 bases match TRBD1. CDR1 is SGHRS and CDR2 is YFSETQ in the germline V gene. The CDR3 spans 16 residues. V gave up 1 base and J gave up 8 bases; unmatched junction bases: 11.

This clonotype came up many times. V gene TRBV19 combines with J gene TRBJ1-5; unclear D gene. The length of the CDR3 is 13 residues. Germline V gene lookup returns CDR1 LNHDA and CDR2 SQIVND (reference sequence). V was cut by 1 base and J by 2 bases, with 3 bases left in between. CDR3 DNA: TGTGCCAGTAGTATAGGGCGCAATCAGCCCCAGCATTTT. As protein: CASSIGRNQPQHF.

For the CDR3, the DNA is TGCAGTGGAACAGGGGATTCCTACGAGCAGTACTTC. This translates into CSGTGDSYEQYF. V and J are TRBV20-1 and TRBJ2-7, with 7 bases identical to TRBD1. V lost 7 bases and J lost 1; bases outside the gene matches: 4. CDR1 is DFQATT, CDR2 SNEGSKA, per germline (reference sequence). The CDR3 is 12 amino acids.

Notes on this clonotype: The junction departs from the called germline gene at one end, perhaps through a read error. This chain uses TRBV10-3 with TRBJ2-7, with D possibly being TRBD2 (6 bases). CDR3 length: 14 amino acids. From germline, CDR1 is ENHRY and CDR2 SYGVKD. The CDR3 DNA follows: TGTGCCATCAATGAGGCCGGGGGTACCTACGAGCAGTACTTC. This sequence encodes CAINEAGGTYEQYF.

For the CDR3, the DNA is TGTGCCAGCAGGGGTAGACAGCGAACCATGAACACTGAAGCTTTCTTT. Its protein product is CASRGRQRTMNTEAFF. The rearrangement links TRBV2 to TRBJ1-1; a possible D gene is TRBD1 (5 bases). Germline lookup yields CDR1 SNHLY and CDR2 FYNNEI. V lost 6 bases and J lost 0, with 17 bases in between. This CDR3 contains 16 residues.

This clonotype occurred many times. This chain joins TRBV19 and TRBJ2-7, with D maybe TRBD2 (5 bases). Germline V gene lookup returns CDR1 LNHDA and CDR2 SQIVND (reference sequence). V gave up 8 bases and J gave up 7 bases, with 15 bases separating them. The CDR3 extends over 12 amino acids. The CDR3 sequence is CASGSRREEQYF. In DNA form, the CDR3 reads TGTGCCAGTGGGAGCCGTCGGGAAGAGCAGTACTTC.

The chain is built from TRBV7-9 and TRBJ1-3; no clear D. The germline V gene encodes CDR1 SEHNR and CDR2 FQNEAQ (reference sequence). The CDR3 is made up of 15 amino acids. The V end was cut by 3 bases, the J end by 4 bases, with 13 bases between. The DNA of the CDR3 is TGTGCCAGCAGCTTGAGGCCCCGGCCGGGAAACACCATATATTTT. Translated: CASSLRPRPGNTIYF. The whole variable domain, filled in from reference TRBV7-9 and TRBJ1-3, reads DTGVSQNPRHKITKRGQNVTFRCDPISEHNRLYWYRQTLGQGPEFLTYFQNEAQLEKSRLLSDRFSAERPKGSFSTLEIQRTEQGDSAMYLCASSLRPRPGNTIYFGEGSWLTVV.

This clonotype was observed at least ten times. This rearrangement joins TRBV12-3 or TRBV12-4 to TRBJ2-2; TRBD1 might be the D (6 bases). The CDR3 consists of 15 residues. The V end was cut by 6 bases, the J end by 7 bases, with 18 bases between. The CDR3 loop is CASSRGQQGDGELFF. The CDR3 DNA sequence: TGTGCCAGCAGCCGAGGACAGCAGGGAGACGGGGAGCTGTTTTTT.

This clonotype was observed many times. The chain carries TRBV10-2 and TRBJ1-6, with 7 bases that match TRBD1. The germline V gene has CDR1 WSHSY and CDR2 SAAADI. Trimming cost V 7 bases and J 8 bases; bases outside gene matches: 8. The CDR3 sequence is 14 residues long. The chain's CDR3 is CASTLTGTDSPLHF. The CDR3 coding sequence is TGCGCCAGCACCCTGACAGGGACGGATTCACCCCTCCACTTT.

This clonotype was counted at least ten times. The chain uses TRBV10-3 and TRBJ1-5; 9 bases line up with TRBD1. Germline V lookup: CDR1 ENHRY, CDR2 SYGVKD. The CDR3 has 13 residues. V trimming: 6 bases; J trimming: 4 bases; junction bases outside the gene matches: 1. The CDR3 sequence is CAIRTGGNQPQHF. DNA of the CDR3: TGTGCCATCAGGACAGGGGGAAATCAGCCCCAGCATTTT.

This clonotype appeared many times. The chain recombines TRBV7-9 with TRBJ1-1; a possible D gene is TRBD1 (5 bases). The V gene lost 5 bases and the J gene lost 6 bases, with 10 bases spanning the gap. The germline gives CDR1 SEHNR, CDR2 FQNEAQ (reference sequence). The CDR3 loop spans 12 amino acids. The CDR3 protein is CASSLTVAEAFF. The CDR3 DNA reads TGTGCCAGCAGCCTGACAGTCGCTGAAGCTTTCTTT.

There are a few counts of this clonotype. One junction end disagrees with the germline gene, perhaps due to a read error. The chain has TRBV7-9 and TRBJ2-7; 10 nucleotides agree with TRBD1. The CDR3 totals 16 residues. CDR1 SEHNR and CDR2 FQNEAQ come from the germline V gene (reference sequence). In DNA, the CDR3 is TGCGCCAGCAGCCAGGACAGGGGGAACGGTGGCTACGAGCAGTACTTC. The encoded protein is CASSQDRGNGGYEQYF.

This chain connects TRBV10-3 to TRBJ2-5, with 10 bases fitting TRBD1. Trimming removed 5 bases from V and 5 bases from J; junction bases left unmatched: 5. There are 14 residues in the CDR3. The germline CDR1 and CDR2 sequences are ENHRY and SYGVKD. CDR3 sequence reads: CAISLDRGLETQYF. The CDR3 coding sequence is TGTGCCATCAGTCTGGACAGGGGGTTGGAGACCCAGTACTTC.

This chain uses TRBV29-1 with TRBJ2-7; no clear D. V lost 4 bases and J 2 bases, leaving 6 bases between the germline ends. This CDR3 comprises 11 residues. CDR1 SQVTM and CDR2 ANQGSEA come from the germline V gene. Here the CDR3 reads CSVGVAYEQYF. The CDR3 coding sequence is TGCAGCGTTGGGGTAGCCTACGAGCAGTACTTC.

The chain is built from TRBV14 and TRBJ2-7; D is uncertain. Germline assignment: CDR1 SGHDN and CDR2 FVKESK. Deletions cut 6 bases from V and 0 bases from J, with 15 bases between. The CDR3 contains 15 residues. The CDR3 nucleotides read TGTGCCAGCAGGAGGATCAACCTGGCCTCCTACGAGCAGTACTTC. It is translated as CASRRINLASYEQYF.

The chain has TRBV7-2 and TRBJ1-1; tentative D call: TRBD1 (6 bases). This CDR3 is 15 amino acids long. CDR1 is SGHTA and CDR2 is FQGNSA in the germline V gene. Trimming removed 0 bases from V and 3 bases from J, with 11 bases in between. The CDR3 DNA is TGTGCCAGCAGCTTAGCAGGGGGGGAGGACACTGAAGCTTTCTTT. Translating gives CASSLAGGEDTEAFF.

This clonotype has ten or more counts. The V gene is TRBV29-1, the J gene TRBJ1-4, with D tentatively TRBD1 (5 bases). Trimming took 2 bases from V and 6 from J, leaving 10 bases between them. Germline V gives CDR1 SQVTM, CDR2 ANQGSEA. The CDR3 sequence is 13 residues long. In nucleotides, the CDR3 is TGCAGCGTTGAAATGACAGCCGATGAAAAACTGTTTTTT. Protein: CSVEMTADEKLFF. Full variable domain (missing parts from reference TRBV29-1 and TRBJ1-4): SAVISQKPSRDICQRGTSLTIQCQVDSQVTMMFWYRQQPGQSLTLIATANQGSEATYESGFVIDKFPISRPNLTFSTLTVSNMSPEDSSIYLCSVEMTADEKLFFGSGTQLSVL.

This clonotype was counted between two and nine times. The CDR3 nucleotides are TGTGCCAGCAGTGACAGGGCCAACGTCCTGACTTTC. Amino acid sequence: CASSDRANVLTF. The chain carries TRBV2 and TRBJ2-6; D is unclear. The CDR3 runs 12 residues. With 3 bases removed from V and 5 bases from J, the gap between germline ends came to 2 bases. Looked up from germline, CDR1 is SNHLY and CDR2 is FYNNEI.

This clonotype was detected only a few times. One junction end disagrees with the germline gene, perhaps due to a read error. This sequence joins TRBV7-3 and TRBJ1-4, with D possibly matching TRBD1 (5 bases). Germline CDR1 reads SGHTA; CDR2 reads FQGTGA. The CDR3 is made up of 14 amino acids. The CDR3 DNA reads TGTGTCAGCAGCCCTGGGACGGGAAATGAAAAACTGTTTTTT. Its translation: CVSSPGTGNEKLFF.

This clonotype occurred a few times. The CDR3 coding sequence is TGTGCCAGCACCCCAGCGGGAGGCCCGAGTGCCGGGGAGCTGTTTTTT. As protein: CASTPAGGPSAGELFF. The chain employs TRBV2 and TRBJ2-2, with 9 bases aligning to TRBD2. CDR1 SNHLY and CDR2 FYNNEI come from the germline V gene. The CDR3 consists of 16 residues. The ends lost 7 bases at V and 6 bases at J; junction bases unmatched: 12.

This clonotype was seen repeatedly, ten times or more. CDR3: CASSMTGKSYEQYF. As DNA, the CDR3 is TGTGCCAGTAGTATGACAGGGAAGTCCTACGAGCAGTACTTC. The V gene is TRBV19, the J gene TRBJ2-7; 7 nucleotides line up with TRBD1. This CDR3 has 14 amino acids. Germline CDR1 reads LNHDA; CDR2 reads SQIVND (reference sequence). V lost 3 bases and J lost 1; bases outside the gene matches: 3.

This clonotype was seen repeatedly, ten times or more. The V gene is TRBV29-1, the J gene TRBJ2-2; D remains ambiguous. Between the trimmed V and J ends, which lost 7 bases and 6 bases, there was a span of 0 bases. There are 8 residues in the CDR3. The V gene's germline CDR1 is SQVTM and CDR2 ANQGSEA. Here the CDR3 reads CSAGELFF. The CDR3 DNA reads as TGCAGCGCCGGGGAGCTGTTTTTT.

The chain combines TRBV25-1 with TRBJ1-6; D gene uncertain. Germline V lookup: CDR1 MGHDK, CDR2 SYGVNS. V was trimmed by 6 bases and J by 9 bases, leaving 6 bases between them. This CDR3 spans 11 amino acids. CDR3 amino acids: CASRGASPLHF. For the CDR3, the DNA is TGTGCCAGCAGGGGTGCTTCACCCCTCCACTTT.

This clonotype was observed a few times. The J gene is TRBJ1-5, the V gene TRBV19; D is undetermined. CDR1 LNHDA and CDR2 SQIVND come from the germline V gene (reference sequence). The germline V and J ends were trimmed by 5 bases and 9 bases, with 11 bases remaining between them. CDR3 size: 12 residues. CDR3 coding DNA: TGTGCCAGTAGTCATTATTGGGGGCCCCAGCATTTT. Translated, it gives CASSHYWGPQHF. Filled out from reference TRBV19 and TRBJ1-5, the complete variable domain reads DGGITQSPKYLFRKEGQNVTLSCEQNLNHDAMYWYRQDPGQGLRLIYYSQIVNDFQKGDIAEGYSVSREKKESFPLTVTSAQKNPTAFYLCASSHYWGPQHFGDGTRLSIL.

This clonotype was found many times. The chain is built from TRBV7-2 and TRBJ1-6; 9 positions match TRBD1. V shed 5 bases and J 6 bases; nucleotides not matched to a gene: 5. Germline CDR1 is SGHTA and CDR2 is FQGNSA. The CDR3 loop spans 15 amino acids. The CDR3 bases are TGTGCCAGCAGCCCCGGGACAGGGTCTAATTCACCCCTCCACTTT. Amino acids: CASSPGTGSNSPLHF.

Remarks on this clonotype: A clone one base away is much larger, so this may be a read error. The chain joins TRBV24-1 to TRBJ1-1; TRBD1 is a possible D gene (6 bases). V shed 3 bases and J shed 11 bases, with 21 bases lying between them. The CDR3 length is 15 residues. Germline V CDR1 and CDR2: KGHDR, SFDVKD. In DNA form, the CDR3 reads TGTGCCACCAGTGATGAGCGGCAGGGGCCTTTCTGGGCTTTCTTT. The encoded protein is CATSDERQGPFWAFF.